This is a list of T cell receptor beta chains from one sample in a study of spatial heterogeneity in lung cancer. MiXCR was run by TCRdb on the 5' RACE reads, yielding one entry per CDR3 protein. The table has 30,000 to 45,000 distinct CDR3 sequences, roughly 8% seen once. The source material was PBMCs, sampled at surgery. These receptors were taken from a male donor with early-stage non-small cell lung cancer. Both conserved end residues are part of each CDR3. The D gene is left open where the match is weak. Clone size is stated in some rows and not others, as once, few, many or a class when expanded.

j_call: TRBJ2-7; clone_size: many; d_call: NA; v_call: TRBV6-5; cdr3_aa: CASSYRVPSYEQYF; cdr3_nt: TGTGCCAGCAGTTACAGGGTTCCCTCCTACGAGCAGTACTTC
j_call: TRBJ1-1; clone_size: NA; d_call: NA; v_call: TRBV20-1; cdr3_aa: CSARVGVGTEAFF; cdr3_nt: TGCAGTGCTAGAGTCGGGGTAGGGACTGAAGCTTTCTTT
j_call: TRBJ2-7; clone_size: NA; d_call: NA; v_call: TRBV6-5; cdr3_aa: CASSPPTASSYEQYF; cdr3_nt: TGTGCCAGCAGTCCCCCCACGGCAAGCTCCTACGAGCAGTACTTC
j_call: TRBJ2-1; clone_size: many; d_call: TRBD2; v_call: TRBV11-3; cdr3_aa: CASSTTSGRDSYNEQFF; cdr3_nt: TGTGCCAGCAGTACCACTAGCGGGAGGGATTCCTACAATGAGCAGTTCTTC
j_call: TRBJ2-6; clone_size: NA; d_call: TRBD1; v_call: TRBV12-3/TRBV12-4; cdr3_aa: CASSRTGTGGLNVLTF; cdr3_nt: TGTGCCAGCAGTAGAACCGGGACAGGGGGCCTTAACGTCCTGACTTTC
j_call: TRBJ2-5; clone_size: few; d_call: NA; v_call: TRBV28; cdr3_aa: CASIPGGGAPGTQYF; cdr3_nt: TGTGCCAGCATCCCTGGTGGGGGGGCCCCCGGGACCCAGTACTTC
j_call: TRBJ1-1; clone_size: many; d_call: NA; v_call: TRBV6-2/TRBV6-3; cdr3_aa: CASSYMNRLNTEAFF; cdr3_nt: TGTGCCAGCAGTTACATGAACCGCCTGAACACTGAAGCTTTCTTT
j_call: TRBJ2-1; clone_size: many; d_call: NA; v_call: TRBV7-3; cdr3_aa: CASMAGTNNEQFF; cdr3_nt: TGTGCCAGCATGGCCGGTACGAACAATGAGCAGTTCTTC
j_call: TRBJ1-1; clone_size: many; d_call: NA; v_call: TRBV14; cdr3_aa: CASSQVLLDTEAFF; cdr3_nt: TGTGCCAGCAGCCAAGTCTTATTGGACACTGAAGCTTTCTTT
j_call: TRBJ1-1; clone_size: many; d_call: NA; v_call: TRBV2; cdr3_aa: CASKTGTGLLEAFF; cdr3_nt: TGTGCCAGCAAGACTGGGACGGGGTTGTTGGAAGCTTTCTTT
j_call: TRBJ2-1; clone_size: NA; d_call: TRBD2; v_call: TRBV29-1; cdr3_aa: CSVERTSGRSNEQFF; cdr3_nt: TGCAGCGTTGAGAGGACTAGCGGGAGGTCAAATGAGCAGTTCTTC
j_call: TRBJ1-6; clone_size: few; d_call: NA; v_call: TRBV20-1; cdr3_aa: CSALRDPSSYNSPLHF; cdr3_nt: TGCAGTGCTCTCCGGGACCCGAGCTCCTATAATTCACCCCTCCACTTT
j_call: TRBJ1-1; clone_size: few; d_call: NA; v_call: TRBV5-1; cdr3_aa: CASSLVAGALIADTEAFF; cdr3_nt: TGCGCCAGCAGCTTGGTGGCAGGGGCCTTAATTGCGGACACTGAAGCTTTCTTT
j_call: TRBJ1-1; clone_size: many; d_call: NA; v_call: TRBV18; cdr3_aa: CASSQVGSDTEAFF; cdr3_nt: TGTGCCAGCTCACAGGTGGGATCGGACACTGAAGCTTTCTTT
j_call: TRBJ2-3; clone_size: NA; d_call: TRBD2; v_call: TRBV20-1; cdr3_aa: CSGIAGNTDTQYF; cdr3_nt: TGCAGTGGTATAGCGGGGAACACAGATACGCAGTATTTT
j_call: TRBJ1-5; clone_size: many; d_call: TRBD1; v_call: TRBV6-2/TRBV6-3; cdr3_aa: CASSKTGGGQPQHF; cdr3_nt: TGTGCCAGCAGTAAAACAGGGGGCGGACAGCCCCAGCATTTT
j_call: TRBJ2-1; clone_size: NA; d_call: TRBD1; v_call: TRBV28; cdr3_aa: CASRLRDRVGNEQFF; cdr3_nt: TGTGCCAGCCGCCTCCGGGACAGGGTGGGCAATGAGCAGTTCTTC
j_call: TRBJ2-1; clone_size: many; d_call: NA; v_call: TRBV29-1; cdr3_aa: CSVGGQGGLSYNEQFF; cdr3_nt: TGCAGCGTTGGGGGCCAGGGTGGTCTCTCCTACAATGAGCAGTTCTTC
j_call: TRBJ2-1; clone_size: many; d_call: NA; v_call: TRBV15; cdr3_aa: CATSRDMTDNEQFF; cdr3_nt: TGTGCCACCAGCAGAGATATGACGGACAATGAGCAGTTCTTC
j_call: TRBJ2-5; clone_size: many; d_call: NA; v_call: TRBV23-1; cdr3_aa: CASRRDFSYLQETQYF; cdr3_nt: TGCGCCAGCAGACGGGACTTCTCCTACCTACAAGAGACCCAGTACTTC
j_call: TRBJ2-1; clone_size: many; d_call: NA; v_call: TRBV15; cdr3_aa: CATSRDPGNEQFF; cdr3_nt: TGTGCCACCAGCAGAGATCCCGGGAATGAGCAGTTCTTC
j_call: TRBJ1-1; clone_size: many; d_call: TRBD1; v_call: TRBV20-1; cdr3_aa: CSARGRTGGFEAFF; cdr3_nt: TGCAGTGCTAGAGGCAGGACAGGGGGCTTTGAAGCTTTCTTT
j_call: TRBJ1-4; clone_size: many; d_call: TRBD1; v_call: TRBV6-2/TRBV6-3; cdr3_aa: CASSAPGTGQSEKLFF; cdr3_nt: TGTGCCAGCAGTGCCCCCGGGACAGGGCAATCGGAAAAACTGTTTTTT
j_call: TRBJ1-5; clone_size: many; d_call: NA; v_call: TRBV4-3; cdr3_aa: CASSQVFQGSNQPQHF; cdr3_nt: TGCGCCAGCAGCCAGGTCTTTCAGGGGAGCAATCAGCCCCAGCATTTT
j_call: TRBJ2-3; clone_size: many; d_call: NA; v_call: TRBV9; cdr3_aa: CASNELNTDTQYF; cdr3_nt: TGTGCCAGCAATGAACTCAACACAGATACGCAGTATTTT
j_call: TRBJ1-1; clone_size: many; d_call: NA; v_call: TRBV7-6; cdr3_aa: CASSPPRTEAFF; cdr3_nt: TGTGCCAGCAGCCCCCCGAGGACTGAAGCTTTCTTT
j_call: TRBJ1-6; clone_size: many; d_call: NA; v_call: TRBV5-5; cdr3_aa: CASGPGQSSYNSPLHF; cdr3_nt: TGTGCCAGCGGCCCAGGACAGAGCTCCTATAATTCACCCCTCCACTTT
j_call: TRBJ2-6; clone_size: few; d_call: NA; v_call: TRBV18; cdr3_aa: CASSSRDGSSGANVLTF; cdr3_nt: TGTGCCAGCTCATCCCGGGACGGTAGCTCTGGGGCCAACGTCCTGACTTTC
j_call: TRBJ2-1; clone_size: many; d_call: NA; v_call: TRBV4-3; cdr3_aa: CASSQDLGNSYNEQFF; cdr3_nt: TGCGCCAGCAGCCAAGATTTAGGAAACTCCTACAATGAGCAGTTCTTC
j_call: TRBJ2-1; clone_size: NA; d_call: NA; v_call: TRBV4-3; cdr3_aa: CASSQDSGGTEQFF; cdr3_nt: TGCGCCAGCAGCCAAGATTCAGGGGGGACTGAGCAGTTCTTC
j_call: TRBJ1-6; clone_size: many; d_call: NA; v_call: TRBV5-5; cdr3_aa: CASSLEGSSYNSPLHF; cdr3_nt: TGTGCCAGCAGCTTGGAAGGGAGCTCCTATAATTCACCCCTCCACTTT
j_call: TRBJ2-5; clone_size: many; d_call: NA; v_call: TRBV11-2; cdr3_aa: CASSYGRGHETQYF; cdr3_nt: TGTGCCAGCAGCTACGGCAGGGGACACGAGACCCAGTACTTC
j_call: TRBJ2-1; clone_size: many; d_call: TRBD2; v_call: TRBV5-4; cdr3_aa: CASSLASGLDGGYEQFF; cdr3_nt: TGTGCCAGCAGCTTGGCCTCGGGACTAGATGGGGGGTATGAGCAGTTCTTC
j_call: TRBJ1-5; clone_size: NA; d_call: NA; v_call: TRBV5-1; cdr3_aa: CASSLGEINQPQHF; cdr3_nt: TGCGCCAGCAGCTTAGGAGAGATTAATCAGCCCCAGCATTTT
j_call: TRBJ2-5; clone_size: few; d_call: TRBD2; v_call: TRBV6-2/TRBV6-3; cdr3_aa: CASSYSGGRGETQYF; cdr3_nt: TGTGCCAGCAGTTACTCGGGCGGGAGAGGAGAGACCCAGTACTTC
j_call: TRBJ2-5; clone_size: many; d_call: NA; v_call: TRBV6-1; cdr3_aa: CASSESKEGETQYF; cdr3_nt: TGTGCCAGCAGTGAAAGTAAAGAGGGAGAGACCCAGTACTTC
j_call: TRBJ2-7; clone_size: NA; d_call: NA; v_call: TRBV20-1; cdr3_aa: CSARGDRAGTYEQYF; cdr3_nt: TGCAGTGCTAGGGGCGACAGGGCGGGAACCTACGAGCAGTACTTC
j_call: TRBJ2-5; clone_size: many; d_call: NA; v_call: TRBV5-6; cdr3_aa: CASSLGFGAQETQYF; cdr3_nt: TGTGCCAGCAGCTTGGGATTCGGAGCTCAAGAGACCCAGTACTTC
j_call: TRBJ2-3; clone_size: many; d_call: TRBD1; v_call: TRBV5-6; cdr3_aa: CASSFFGQGTDTQYF; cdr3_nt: TGTGCCAGCAGCTTTTTCGGACAGGGGACAGATACGCAGTATTTT
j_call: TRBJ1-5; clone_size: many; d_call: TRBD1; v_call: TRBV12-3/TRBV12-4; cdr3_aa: CASSLRTGSNQPQHF; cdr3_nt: TGTGCCAGCAGTTTGAGGACAGGGAGCAATCAGCCCCAGCATTTT